Presented here are 12 T cell receptor beta chains from one specimen sequenced in a study of T cells in Graves' hyperthyroidism and ophthalmopathy. TCR beta CDR3 sequences were amplified from RNA transcripts. The primer set for the first-round RT-PCR of the TCR CDR3 was HTBI. TCRdb re-called the multiplex PCR reads with MiXCR, one entry per CDR3 protein. The sample includes under 350,000 distinct CDR3 sequences, approximately 14% of them seen just once. Sequencing used blood. Source of these receptors: a woman aged 40-49 years with Graves' ophthalmopathy.

This clonotype turned up a few times. The rearrangement links TRBV20-1 to TRBJ2-5; D might be TRBD1 or TRBD2, each matching 5 bases. Trimming stripped 5 bases from V and 3 bases from J, with 13 bases between. CDR3 length: 13 residues. Germline CDR1 and CDR2: DFQATT and SNEGSKA (reference sequence). Written as DNA, the CDR3 is TGCAGTGCTCGACGGGACCCAAAAGAGACCCAGTACTTC. It encodes CSARRDPKETQYF.

This clonotype was seen many times. CDR3 sequence reads: CASSLAPREGRDYGYTF. The CDR3 region has the DNA TGTGCCAGCAGCTTAGCCCCCCGGGAGGGGCGCGACTATGGCTACACCTTC. The chain is built from TRBV7-2 and TRBJ1-2; perhaps TRBD1 as D (5 bases). With 0 bases removed from V and 3 bases from J, the gap between germline ends came to 17 bases. Per the germline V gene, CDR1 is SGHTA and CDR2 is FQGNSA. The CDR3 covers 17 residues.

The chain uses TRBV20-1 and TRBJ1-5, with 8 bases aligning to TRBD1. Per the germline V gene, CDR1 is DFQATT and CDR2 is SNEGSKA (reference sequence). V shed 6 bases and J 3 bases; nucleotides not matched to a gene: 10. This CDR3 has 15 residues. CDR3 bases: TGCAGTGCACAACAGGGGGGGACTTACAATCAGCCCCAGCATTTT. Translation: CSAQQGGTYNQPQHF.

This clonotype was recorded at least ten times. The chain carries TRBV6-1 and TRBJ1-2; the match to TRBD1 covers 9 bases. Germline V gene data show CDR1 as MNHNS and CDR2 as SASEGT. Trimming took 6 bases from V and 4 from J; bases not matched to a gene: 6. The CDR3 loop spans 14 amino acids. In DNA form, the CDR3 reads TGTGCCAGCAGGGGACAGGGAGGCAGCTATGGCTACACCTTC. It encodes CASRGQGGSYGYTF.

About this clonotype itself: A much larger clone differs from this one at a single base, so this may be a read error. J is TRBJ1-1 and V is TRBV3-1; 8 positions match TRBD1. CDR3 length: 15 amino acids. Germline V gene lookup returns CDR1 LGHDT and CDR2 YNNKEL (reference sequence). The junction had 5 bases not matched to a gene; V was cut back by 4 bases and J by 1 base. DNA for the CDR3: TGTGCCAGCAGCCGGAGACAGGGGACGAACACTGAAGCTTTCTTT. This gives the protein CASSRRQGTNTEAFF.

This clonotype was seen repeatedly, ten times or more. The chain recombines TRBV20-1 with TRBJ2-5; D uncertain. The CDR3 runs to 13 residues. CDR1 is DFQATT, CDR2 SNEGSKA, per germline (reference sequence). V was pared by 5 bases and J by 5 bases, with 15 bases between. The CDR3 DNA is TGCAGTGCTCGTCCACCCACGAGGGAGACCCAGTACTTC. The encoded protein is CSARPPTRETQYF.

The gene calls are TRBV13 and TRBJ2-7; 7 positions agree with TRBD2. Germline V gene data show CDR1 as PRHDT and CDR2 as FYEKMQ (reference sequence). V gave up 5 bases and J gave up 0 bases; unmatched junction bases: 10. The CDR3 is made up of 16 amino acids. CDR3 in amino acids: CASSRRVAGLSYEQYF. For the CDR3, the DNA is TGTGCCAGCAGCCGCCGTGTAGCGGGCCTCTCCTACGAGCAGTACTTC.

This clonotype has ten or more counts. The chain links TRBV11-2 to TRBJ1-2; D not certain. Deletions cut 1 base from V and 1 base from J, with 10 bases between. The CDR3 contains 15 residues. CDR1 SGHAT and CDR2 FQNNGV come from the germline V gene. CDR3 sequence (DNA): TGTGCCAGCAGCTTAGTAGGAGGCCGTAACTATGGCTACACCTTC. This codes for CASSLVGGRNYGYTF.

This clonotype was seen at least ten times. V is TRBV3-1 and J is TRBJ1-1; no clear D. Germline CDR1 LGHDT, CDR2 YNNKEL (reference sequence). Trimming left V 2 bases short and J 3 bases short, with 4 bases between. The CDR3 totals 12 residues. CDR3 loop: CASSQRYTEAFF. In DNA form, the CDR3 reads TGTGCCAGCAGCCAACGATACACTGAAGCTTTCTTT.

The chain carries TRBV20-1 and TRBJ2-3, with D tentatively TRBD2 (6 bases). V lost 2 bases and J lost 2, with 20 bases in between. The CDR3 spans 17 residues. Germline loops: CDR1 DFQATT, CDR2 SNEGSKA (reference sequence). The DNA for the CDR3 is TGCAGTGCTAGATCACCTCTCGGCGGGACTCCCACAGATACGCAGTATTTT. It yields the protein CSARSPLGGTPTDTQYF.

This clonotype was observed at least ten times. V gene TRBV10-3 combines with J gene TRBJ2-1; 7 bases map to TRBD1. The CDR3 is made up of 13 amino acids. CDR1 and CDR2 (germline): ENHRY, SYGVKD. The V segment lost 11 bases and the J segment 9 bases; nucleotides outside the gene matches: 13. DNA of the CDR3: TGTGCCCTCCGTACCAATGACAGGGCTGAGCAGTTCTTC. Protein product: CALRTNDRAEQFF.

The chain employs TRBV10-3 and TRBJ2-2; weak D call: TRBD1 (5 bases). V dropped 4 bases and J dropped 1 base, with 16 bases sitting between them. Germline values: CDR1 ENHRY, CDR2 SYGVKD. CDR3 length: 17 amino acids. CDR3 bases: TGTGCCATCAGTGTTACGCGCAGGGCTGAGAACACCGGGGAGCTGTTTTTT. It is translated as CAISVTRRAENTGELFF.